The T cell receptor beta chain under discussion was sequenced for a study of T cell repertoires in cytomegalovirus infection. As for the study in general: Through public TCR beta signatures, both CMV infection and matching HLA type were indicated.

This clonotype turned up a few times. The CDR3 runs to 15 residues. Germline V lookup: CDR1 LNHDA, CDR2 SQIVND (reference sequence). V lost 6 bases and J 14 bases, leaving 26 bases between the germline ends. Each CDR3 protein is one row after TCRdb ran MiXCR on the reads. The data contain about 740,000 distinct CDR3 sequences, 35% to 40% of them singletons. The rearrangement joins TRBV19 to TRBJ2-1; a weak D match, TRBD2 (5 bases). The sample was PBMCs. The clonotype originates from a human donor in good health (CMV status not recorded). Some clones in this sample may be carry-over from other donors' samples. CDR3 region: CASRIQEEPGPPKFF. In nucleotides, the CDR3 is TGTGCCAGTAGAATTCAGGAGGAACCCGGTCCCCCTAAGTTCTTC.